The rows below give T cell receptor beta chains drawn from one sample of a study of T cell repertoires in cytomegalovirus infection. TCRdb re-derived calls from the reads in MiXCR, one entry per CDR3 protein. Of some 900,000 distinct CDR3 sequences listed, about 33% are singletons. Their target antigens are unknown. The sequenced sample was cultured CD8+ T cells from PBMCs, obtained from culture after CMV antigen stimulation. The receptors shown here come from a human donor in good health (CMV status not recorded). Some clones in this sample may be carry-over from other donors' samples. Each CDR3 is given with its conserved first and last residue. A D gene is named only where the DNA matches it firmly. Rows may omit the clone size; those that give it use once, few, many or a size class.

V gene: TRBV29-1; CDR3 length: 12; clone size: few; J gene: TRBJ1-3; D gene: -; CDR3 DNA: TGCAGCGAAGAGTACTCTGGAAACACCATATATTTT; CDR3 protein: CSEEYSGNTIYF
V gene: TRBV7-6; CDR3 length: 13; clone size: few; J gene: TRBJ1-1; D gene: TRBD1; CDR3 DNA: TGTGCCAGCAGCCCAACAGGGGAGGCTGAAGCTTTCTTT; CDR3 protein: CASSPTGEAEAFF
V gene: TRBV5-5; CDR3 length: 16; clone size: -; J gene: TRBJ2-1; D gene: TRBD1; CDR3 DNA: TGTGCCAGCAGCTTGGACTCCGGGACAGGGGTCAATGAGCAGTTCTTC; CDR3 protein: CASSLDSGTGVNEQFF
V gene: TRBV27; CDR3 length: 17; clone size: -; J gene: TRBJ2-2; D gene: -; CDR3 DNA: TGTGCCAGCAGATCTCCGCGGCATCCCGCGAACACCGGGGAGCTGTTTTTT; CDR3 protein: CASRSPRHPANTGELFF
V gene: TRBV19; CDR3 length: 15; clone size: few; J gene: TRBJ2-1; D gene: -; CDR3 DNA: TGTGCCAGTAGTATCGTCGGAGACTCCTACAATGAGCAGTTCTTC; CDR3 protein: CASSIVGDSYNEQFF
V gene: TRBV23-1; CDR3 length: 17; clone size: -; J gene: TRBJ2-5; D gene: TRBD1; CDR3 DNA: TGCGCCAGCAGTCAACGAGGGACAGGGGGCAGTGAAGAGACCCAGTACTTC; CDR3 protein: CASSQRGTGGSEETQYF
V gene: TRBV6-5; CDR3 length: 14; clone size: -; J gene: TRBJ1-1; D gene: -; CDR3 DNA: TGTGCCAGCAGCCCTCCGGGGCGGAACACTGAAGCTTTCTTT; CDR3 protein: CASSPPGRNTEAFF
V gene: TRBV7-8; CDR3 length: 15; clone size: -; J gene: TRBJ1-4; D gene: TRBD1; CDR3 DNA: TGTGCCAGCAGCTTAGAGGACAGGGGAAGGCAAAAACTGTTTTTT; CDR3 protein: CASSLEDRGRQKLFF
V gene: TRBV28; CDR3 length: 14; clone size: -; J gene: TRBJ2-3; D gene: -; CDR3 DNA: TGTGCCAGCACTGACCGACGCCCCACAGATACGCAGTATTTT; CDR3 protein: CASTDRRPTDTQYF
V gene: TRBV29-1; CDR3 length: 12; clone size: many; J gene: TRBJ2-2; D gene: -; CDR3 DNA: TGCAGCGTTGATGCCGGGACCGGGGAGCTGTTTTTT; CDR3 protein: CSVDAGTGELFF
V gene: TRBV7-9; CDR3 length: 13; clone size: few; J gene: TRBJ1-5; D gene: -; CDR3 DNA: TGTGCCAGCAGCTTAAAAGAGCATCAGCCCCAGCATTTT; CDR3 protein: CASSLKEHQPQHF
V gene: TRBV28; CDR3 length: 15; clone size: -; J gene: TRBJ1-4; D gene: -; CDR3 DNA: TGTGCCAGCAGTTCAAGACAGGAGCTTAATGAAAAACTGTTTTTT; CDR3 protein: CASSSRQELNEKLFF
V gene: TRBV9; CDR3 length: 14; clone size: once; J gene: TRBJ1-3; D gene: -; CDR3 DNA: TGTGCCAGCACACCGGGGACCGTCGGAAACACCATATATTTT; CDR3 protein: CASTPGTVGNTIYF
V gene: TRBV4-1; CDR3 length: 16; clone size: -; J gene: TRBJ2-1; D gene: TRBD2; CDR3 DNA: TGCGCCAGCAACCAAGATCCAGCGGGGGGGAACAATGAGCAGTTCTTC; CDR3 protein: CASNQDPAGGNNEQFF
V gene: TRBV6-5; CDR3 length: 14; clone size: -; J gene: TRBJ1-1; D gene: -; CDR3 DNA: TGTGCCAGCAGCCAACAGGGTCGGAACACTGAAGCTTTCTTT; CDR3 protein: CASSQQGRNTEAFF
V gene: TRBV12-3/TRBV12-4; CDR3 length: 18; clone size: -; J gene: TRBJ1-4; D gene: -; CDR3 DNA: TGTGCCAGCAGATATGGGGTTGAGGACGGGCCCGCTAATGAAAAACTGTTTTTT; CDR3 protein: CASRYGVEDGPANEKLFF
V gene: TRBV10-3; CDR3 length: 15; clone size: -; J gene: TRBJ1-1; D gene: TRBD1; CDR3 DNA: TGTGCCATCACCAGAGACAGGGGAGAAGTCACTGAAGCTTTCTTT; CDR3 protein: CAITRDRGEVTEAFF
V gene: TRBV7-9; CDR3 length: 15; clone size: many; J gene: TRBJ2-7; D gene: TRBD1; CDR3 DNA: TGTGCCAGCAGCTTAGTGGACAGGGGAATCTACGAGCAGTACTTC; CDR3 protein: CASSLVDRGIYEQYF
V gene: TRBV10-2; CDR3 length: 13; clone size: -; J gene: TRBJ2-1; D gene: -; CDR3 DNA: TGCGCCAGCAGTGATTCTAGTAGAAATGAGCAGTTCTTC; CDR3 protein: CASSDSSRNEQFF
V gene: TRBV19; CDR3 length: 14; clone size: -; J gene: TRBJ1-2; D gene: -; CDR3 DNA: TGTGCCAGTAGTAGGCGAATACCCACGAGAGGCTACACCTTC; CDR3 protein: CASSRRIPTRGYTF
V gene: TRBV20-1; CDR3 length: 15; clone size: -; J gene: TRBJ2-1; D gene: -; CDR3 DNA: TGCAGTGCTGGAATCGACAGGGAGGACTACAATGAGCAGTTCTTC; CDR3 protein: CSAGIDREDYNEQFF
V gene: TRBV7-2; CDR3 length: 16; clone size: many; J gene: TRBJ2-2; D gene: -; CDR3 DNA: TGTGCCAGCAGCCACGGACTAAACCCGAACACCGGGGAGCTGTTTTTT; CDR3 protein: CASSHGLNPNTGELFF
V gene: TRBV7-6; CDR3 length: 14; clone size: few; J gene: TRBJ2-3; D gene: -; CDR3 DNA: TGTGCCAGCAGCATGCCCTGGATCTCAGATACGCAGTATTTT; CDR3 protein: CASSMPWISDTQYF
V gene: TRBV7-9; CDR3 length: 16; clone size: few; J gene: TRBJ2-7; D gene: TRBD2; CDR3 DNA: TGTGCCAGCAGCTTAGGTAGGGACTACCGCCGATACGAGCAGTACTTC; CDR3 protein: CASSLGRDYRRYEQYF
V gene: TRBV2; CDR3 length: 13; clone size: -; J gene: TRBJ2-1; D gene: TRBD2; CDR3 DNA: TGTGCCAGCGGGACTAGCGGGGGTGATGAGCAGTTCTTC; CDR3 protein: CASGTSGGDEQFF
V gene: TRBV6-5; CDR3 length: 14; clone size: -; J gene: TRBJ2-3; D gene: -; CDR3 DNA: TGTGCCAGCAGTTACGGGGTAGCCACAGATACGCAGTATTTT; CDR3 protein: CASSYGVATDTQYF
V gene: TRBV19; CDR3 length: 15; clone size: few; J gene: TRBJ1-2; D gene: -; CDR3 DNA: TGTGCCAGTAGTACGGAGATCTCCCTCCGGCGGGGCTACACCTTC; CDR3 protein: CASSTEISLRRGYTF
V gene: TRBV19; CDR3 length: 14; clone size: -; J gene: TRBJ1-1; D gene: -; CDR3 DNA: TGTGCCAGTAGATCCCGGGACACAAACACTGAAGCTTTCTTT; CDR3 protein: CASRSRDTNTEAFF
V gene: TRBV25-1; CDR3 length: 14; clone size: -; J gene: TRBJ1-6; D gene: -; CDR3 DNA: TGTGCCAGCAGGGGTGGGCCCTATAATTCACCCCTCCACTTT; CDR3 protein: CASRGGPYNSPLHF
V gene: TRBV27; CDR3 length: 14; clone size: few; J gene: TRBJ2-5; D gene: -; CDR3 DNA: TGTGCCAGCAGTCCCACTACCCGCCCGGAGACCCAGTACTTC; CDR3 protein: CASSPTTRPETQYF
V gene: TRBV7-9; CDR3 length: 12; clone size: few; J gene: TRBJ2-3; D gene: -; CDR3 DNA: TGTGCCAGCAGCTTCTTCTCAGATACGCAGTATTTT; CDR3 protein: CASSFFSDTQYF
V gene: TRBV10-3; CDR3 length: 12; clone size: medium-sized; J gene: TRBJ1-2; D gene: -; CDR3 DNA: TGTGCCATCTTGGGAAGTCGGGATGGCTACACCTTC; CDR3 protein: CAILGSRDGYTF
V gene: TRBV7-9; CDR3 length: 12; clone size: few; J gene: TRBJ2-7; D gene: -; CDR3 DNA: TGTGCCAGCAGACAAACTAGTTACGAGCAGTACTTC; CDR3 protein: CASRQTSYEQYF
V gene: TRBV7-9; CDR3 length: 17; clone size: few; J gene: TRBJ2-7; D gene: -; CDR3 DNA: TGTGCCAGCAGCTTAGAATTCGGGGCCCCAAGCTCCTACGAGCAGTACTTC; CDR3 protein: CASSLEFGAPSSYEQYF
V gene: TRBV20-1; CDR3 length: 18; clone size: few; J gene: TRBJ1-6; D gene: -; CDR3 DNA: TGCAGTGCCCCACCGGCGGACAGAACGAGCTCCTATAATTCACCCCTCCACTTT; CDR3 protein: CSAPPADRTSSYNSPLHF
V gene: TRBV20-1; CDR3 length: 14; clone size: few; J gene: TRBJ1-1; D gene: -; CDR3 DNA: TGCAGTGCCAGGGAGGGAGGGGTCGGCACTGAAGCTTTCTTT; CDR3 protein: CSAREGGVGTEAFF